This T cell receptor beta chain stems from a study of shared clonotypes between healthy human individuals. Using immunoSEQ multiplex PCR, the repertoire was profiled, and TCRdb retains in-frame clones only, with some absent. Of about 610,000 clones in the sample, about 95% were seen once. On this clone: Its antigen is still unknown.

It was CD45RO-negative cells, positively selected for CCR7, that made up naive CD8 cells, with terminally differentiated effector memory CD45RA+ cells excluded. Adults of Caucasian background living in Nashville, Tennessee made up all donors. The CDR3 sequence is 15 residues long. Unmatched junction bases numbered 4, after V lost 3 bases and J lost 2 bases. The germline V gene encodes CDR1 SGHRS and CDR2 YFSETQ. Study observations and caveats: Owing to a small donor count, the genetic and exposure-history diversity represented was limited. Depth of sequencing was expected to influence donor clonotype sharing.

This sequence originates from a woman in her twenties or thirties in good health. Input material: naive CD8+ T cells sorted from blood. The chain uses TRBV5-1 and TRBJ2-5, with 10 bases fitting TRBD1. The CDR3 DNA follows: TGCGCCAGCAGCTGGATGGGACAGGGGCAAGAGACCCAGTACTTC. Amino acid sequence: CASSWMGQGQETQYF.